This TCR beta chain was obtained from a study of monozygotic twins with inflammatory bowel disease. The CDR3 sequence is 11 residues long. Germline V gives CDR1 SQVTM, CDR2 ANQGSEA. Each sample's cDNA came from eight separate reactions. UMIs were attached via template switching, each with a 6-nucleotide sample barcode. TCRdb re-called the 5' RACE reads and catalogs CDR3 proteins one per entry, DNA excluded. The data include around 190,000 distinct CDR3 sequences; the top ten clones carry roughly 1.5%. The TCR sequence derives from a human donor with ulcerative colitis or Crohn's disease, or a healthy co-twin of an affected twin (not recorded which). The rearrangement uses TRBV29-1 and TRBJ1-2. The sample consisted of blood. Here the CDR3 reads CSVVGYYGYTF.